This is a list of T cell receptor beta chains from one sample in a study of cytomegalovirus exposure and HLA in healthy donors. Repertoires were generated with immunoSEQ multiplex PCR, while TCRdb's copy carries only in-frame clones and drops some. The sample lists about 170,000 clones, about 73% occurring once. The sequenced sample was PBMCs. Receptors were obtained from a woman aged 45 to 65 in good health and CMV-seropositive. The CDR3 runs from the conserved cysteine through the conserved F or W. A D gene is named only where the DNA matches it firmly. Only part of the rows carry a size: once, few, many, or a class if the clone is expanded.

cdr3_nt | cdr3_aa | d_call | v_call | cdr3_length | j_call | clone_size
TGTGCCAGCAGCTCGGAGACAGGCGGCACTGAAGCTTTCTTT | CASSSETGGTEAFF | . | TRBV5-4 | 14 | TRBJ1-1 | .
TGTGCCAGCAGCTTCAACAGAATGAACACTGAAGCTTTCTTT | CASSFNRMNTEAFF | . | TRBV11-3 | 14 | TRBJ1-1 | once
TGTGCCAGCAGCTTGGGACAGGGGGCTGGTGGAAACACCATATATTTT | CASSLGQGAGGNTIYF | TRBD1 | TRBV11-2 | 16 | TRBJ1-3 | .
TGCGCCAGCAGCTTGGGGGGGGAGAGCAATCAGCCCCAGCATTTT | CASSLGGESNQPQHF | . | TRBV5-1 | 15 | TRBJ1-5 | .
TGTGCCAGCAGTCCTGGGACAGGGGGCACCAAAAACATTCAGTACTTC | CASSPGTGGTKNIQYF | TRBD1 | TRBV2 | 16 | TRBJ2-4 | .
TGTGCCAGCAGTGAAGGACAGGGGTTCTTCTATGAGCAGTTCTTC | CASSEGQGFFYEQFF | TRBD1 | TRBV2 | 15 | TRBJ2-1 | .
TGTGCCAGCAGCCGGGACAGGGTGGGTGAAAAACTGTTTTTT | CASSRDRVGEKLFF | TRBD1 | TRBV6-5 | 14 | TRBJ1-4 | .
TGTGCCAGCAGTGCGAGGGGGCTTCTTGGCACAGATACGCAGTATTTT | CASSARGLLGTDTQYF | TRBD1 | TRBV2 | 16 | TRBJ2-3 | .
TGCGCCAGCAGCCAAGCCTACAGGGGCGGGGTCACTGAAGCTTTCTTT | CASSQAYRGGVTEAFF | TRBD1 | TRBV4-1 | 16 | TRBJ1-1 | few
TGTGCCAGCAGCTTGGGTAGCGGGGGCTCCTACGAGCAGTACTTC | CASSLGSGGSYEQYF | TRBD2 | TRBV5-6 | 15 | TRBJ2-7 | .
TGTGCCAGCAGCCCGGGACAGGTAGATGAAAAACTGTTTTTT | CASSPGQVDEKLFF | TRBD1 | TRBV7-6 | 14 | TRBJ1-4 | .
TGTGCCAGCAAGGCGGGGGGGAACACAGATACGCAGTATTTT | CASKAGGNTDTQYF | TRBD2 | TRBV28 | 14 | TRBJ2-3 | few
TGTGCTAGCAGCCAGGGACAGGGAAGCACCGGGGAGCTGTTTTTT | CASSQGQGSTGELFF | TRBD1 | TRBV7-7 | 15 | TRBJ2-2 | .
TGTGCCAGCAGCTTTCATTACAATGAGCAGTTCTTC | CASSFHYNEQFF | . | TRBV5-4 | 12 | TRBJ2-1 | few
TGTGCCAGCAGGTCACGAGGCTTATACGAGCAGTACTTC | CASRSRGLYEQYF | . | TRBV6-5 | 13 | TRBJ2-7 | .
TGCGCCAGCAGCTTGGGGGCCGCAACTAATGAAAAACTGTTTTTT | CASSLGAATNEKLFF | . | TRBV5-1 | 15 | TRBJ1-4 | .
TGTGCCAGTTACGGGGGGTCCTACAATGAGCAGTTCTTC | CASYGGSYNEQFF | TRBD2 | TRBV19 | 13 | TRBJ2-1 | .